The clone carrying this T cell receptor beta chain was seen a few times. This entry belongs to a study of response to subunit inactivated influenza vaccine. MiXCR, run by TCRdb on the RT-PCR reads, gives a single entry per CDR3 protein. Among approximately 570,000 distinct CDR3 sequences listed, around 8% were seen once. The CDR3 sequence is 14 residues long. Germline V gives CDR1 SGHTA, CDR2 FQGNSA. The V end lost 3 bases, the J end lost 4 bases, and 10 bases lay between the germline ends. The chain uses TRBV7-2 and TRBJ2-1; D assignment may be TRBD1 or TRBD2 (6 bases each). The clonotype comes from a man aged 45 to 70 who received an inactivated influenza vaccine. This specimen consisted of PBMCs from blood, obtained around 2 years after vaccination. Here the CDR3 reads CASSFRGEYNEQFF. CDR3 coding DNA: TGTGCCAGCAGCTTTAGGGGGGAATACAATGAGCAGTTCTTC.